Presented here are 12 T cell receptor beta chains from one specimen sequenced in a study of blood T cell repertoires in COVID-19. Measured with immunoSEQ multiplex PCR; TCRdb has only the in-frame clones, and not every one. The data contain under 120,000 clones, 65% to 75% of them singletons. Sequencing was done on a sample of peripheral blood. The source of these receptors is a man aged 80 or over with acute or convalescent COVID-19.

This chain uses TRBV5-1 with TRBJ2-3; TRBD2 matches 12 bases. The V and J ends lost 4 bases and 2 bases, in that order; junction bases with no gene match: 5. From germline, CDR1 is SGHRS and CDR2 YFSETQ. The CDR3 spans 16 residues. The CDR3 spells CASSVTSGRPTDTQYF. The CDR3 nucleotides are TGCGCCAGCAGCGTTACTAGCGGGAGGCCCACAGATACGCAGTATTTT.

The sample holds one count of this clone. The chain combines TRBV10-3 with TRBJ2-1; TRBD2 matches 11 bases. Germline V gives CDR1 ENHRY, CDR2 SYGVKD. This CDR3 is built from 17 residues. J gave up 5 bases and V 2 bases, and 8 bases lay outside the gene matches. The CDR3 region is CAISEVSSGRRNNEQFF. The CDR3 coding sequence is TGTGCCATCAGTGAGGTCTCTAGCGGGAGGAGGAACAATGAGCAGTTCTTC.

The rearrangement joins TRBV20-1 to TRBJ2-7; D call uncertain. Germline values: CDR1 DFQATT, CDR2 SNEGSKA (reference sequence). V shed 3 bases and J shed 1 base, with 7 bases lying between them. This CDR3 region has 12 residues. CDR3 bases: TGCAGTGCTAGTGCCACTTCCTACGAGCAGTACTTC. It yields the protein CSASATSYEQYF.

The rearrangement links TRBV28 to TRBJ1-5; 7 bases map to TRBD1. V dropped 6 bases and J dropped 1; count of bases not matched to a gene: 3. There are 14 residues in the CDR3. Per germline, CDR1 MDHEN and CDR2 SYDVKM. CDR3 protein: CASSRDRSNQPQHF. The CDR3 coding sequence is TGTGCCAGCAGCCGGGACAGAAGCAATCAGCCCCAGCATTTT.

The genes are TRBV20-1 and TRBJ1-1; no reliable D call. The germline V gene encodes CDR1 DFQATT and CDR2 SNEGSKA (reference sequence). Trimming took off 0 bases at V and 8 bases at J, with 7 bases between the two ends. The CDR3 has 11 residues. This CDR3 is CSARDTEEAFF. The CDR3 nucleotides read TGCAGTGCTAGAGATACTGAGGAAGCTTTCTTT.

The chain is built from TRBV24-1 and TRBJ1-1; D gene uncertain. Germline assignment: CDR1 KGHDR and CDR2 SFDVKD. Trimming cost V 3 bases and J 2 bases, with 6 bases left between them. The CDR3 extends over 13 amino acids. CDR3 nucleotides: TGTGCCACCAGTGATCCACTTAACACTGAAGCTTTCTTT. Its translation: CATSDPLNTEAFF.

J is TRBJ2-7 and V is TRBV5-1; 8 bases align to TRBD1. Trimming cost V 3 bases and J 0 bases; bases outside gene matches: 8. Germline values: CDR1 SGHRS, CDR2 YFSETQ. The CDR3 is 16 amino acids. The CDR3: CASSSRQGSFSYEQYF. CDR3 in DNA: TGCGCCAGCAGCTCCAGACAGGGGTCATTCTCCTACGAGCAGTACTTC.

This chain connects TRBV20-1 to TRBJ2-1; TRBD1 is a possible D gene (5 bases). Germline CDR1 DFQATT, CDR2 SNEGSKA (reference sequence). The CDR3 has 11 residues. The ends were cut back, 5 bases at V and 15 bases at J, with 17 bases in the middle. The CDR3 loop reads CSASGPRDRFF. The CDR3 nucleotides read TGCAGTGCTTCGGGTCCCAGGGATCGGTTCTTC.

This clone was detected only a few times. The chain uses TRBV7-2 and TRBJ1-6; TRBD1 aligns across 10 bases. Germline V CDR1 and CDR2: SGHTA, FQGNSA. The CDR3 covers 15 residues. V was pared by 4 bases and J by 8 bases, with 5 bases of the junction left unmatched. CDR3 protein: CASSSGTGVYSPLHF. CDR3 coding DNA: TGTGCCAGCAGCTCGGGGACAGGGGTCTATTCACCCCTCCACTTT.

The chain's CDR3 is CASSLLGGNTEAFF. CDR3 DNA sequence: TGTGCCAGCAGCTTACTTGGAGGGAACACTGAAGCTTTCTTT. The gene calls are TRBV7-3 and TRBJ1-1; D not resolved. V was pared by 2 bases and J by 1 base, with 8 bases between. Germline CDR1 reads SGHTA; CDR2 reads FQGTGA. This CDR3 comprises 14 residues.

The chain combines TRBV27 with TRBJ2-7; 9 bases map to TRBD1. Germline V CDR1 and CDR2: MNHEY, SMNVEV (reference sequence). The CDR3 extends over 14 amino acids. Trimming cost V 1 base and J 5 bases; bases outside gene matches: 3. This chain's CDR3 is CASSLWGTGNEQYF. The CDR3 nucleotides are TGTGCCAGCAGTTTATGGGGGACAGGGAACGAGCAGTACTTC.

This sequence joins TRBV6-2 or TRBV6-3 and TRBJ2-7; 7 positions agree with TRBD2. The CDR3 spans 14 residues. The V gene's germline CDR1 is MNHEY and CDR2 SVGEGT. The V and J ends lost 4 bases and 5 bases, in that order; junction bases with no gene match: 8. The CDR3 DNA follows: TGTGCCAGCAGTTTGGTGGGAGGGCCGCACGAGCAGTACTTC. Protein sequence: CASSLVGGPHEQYF.